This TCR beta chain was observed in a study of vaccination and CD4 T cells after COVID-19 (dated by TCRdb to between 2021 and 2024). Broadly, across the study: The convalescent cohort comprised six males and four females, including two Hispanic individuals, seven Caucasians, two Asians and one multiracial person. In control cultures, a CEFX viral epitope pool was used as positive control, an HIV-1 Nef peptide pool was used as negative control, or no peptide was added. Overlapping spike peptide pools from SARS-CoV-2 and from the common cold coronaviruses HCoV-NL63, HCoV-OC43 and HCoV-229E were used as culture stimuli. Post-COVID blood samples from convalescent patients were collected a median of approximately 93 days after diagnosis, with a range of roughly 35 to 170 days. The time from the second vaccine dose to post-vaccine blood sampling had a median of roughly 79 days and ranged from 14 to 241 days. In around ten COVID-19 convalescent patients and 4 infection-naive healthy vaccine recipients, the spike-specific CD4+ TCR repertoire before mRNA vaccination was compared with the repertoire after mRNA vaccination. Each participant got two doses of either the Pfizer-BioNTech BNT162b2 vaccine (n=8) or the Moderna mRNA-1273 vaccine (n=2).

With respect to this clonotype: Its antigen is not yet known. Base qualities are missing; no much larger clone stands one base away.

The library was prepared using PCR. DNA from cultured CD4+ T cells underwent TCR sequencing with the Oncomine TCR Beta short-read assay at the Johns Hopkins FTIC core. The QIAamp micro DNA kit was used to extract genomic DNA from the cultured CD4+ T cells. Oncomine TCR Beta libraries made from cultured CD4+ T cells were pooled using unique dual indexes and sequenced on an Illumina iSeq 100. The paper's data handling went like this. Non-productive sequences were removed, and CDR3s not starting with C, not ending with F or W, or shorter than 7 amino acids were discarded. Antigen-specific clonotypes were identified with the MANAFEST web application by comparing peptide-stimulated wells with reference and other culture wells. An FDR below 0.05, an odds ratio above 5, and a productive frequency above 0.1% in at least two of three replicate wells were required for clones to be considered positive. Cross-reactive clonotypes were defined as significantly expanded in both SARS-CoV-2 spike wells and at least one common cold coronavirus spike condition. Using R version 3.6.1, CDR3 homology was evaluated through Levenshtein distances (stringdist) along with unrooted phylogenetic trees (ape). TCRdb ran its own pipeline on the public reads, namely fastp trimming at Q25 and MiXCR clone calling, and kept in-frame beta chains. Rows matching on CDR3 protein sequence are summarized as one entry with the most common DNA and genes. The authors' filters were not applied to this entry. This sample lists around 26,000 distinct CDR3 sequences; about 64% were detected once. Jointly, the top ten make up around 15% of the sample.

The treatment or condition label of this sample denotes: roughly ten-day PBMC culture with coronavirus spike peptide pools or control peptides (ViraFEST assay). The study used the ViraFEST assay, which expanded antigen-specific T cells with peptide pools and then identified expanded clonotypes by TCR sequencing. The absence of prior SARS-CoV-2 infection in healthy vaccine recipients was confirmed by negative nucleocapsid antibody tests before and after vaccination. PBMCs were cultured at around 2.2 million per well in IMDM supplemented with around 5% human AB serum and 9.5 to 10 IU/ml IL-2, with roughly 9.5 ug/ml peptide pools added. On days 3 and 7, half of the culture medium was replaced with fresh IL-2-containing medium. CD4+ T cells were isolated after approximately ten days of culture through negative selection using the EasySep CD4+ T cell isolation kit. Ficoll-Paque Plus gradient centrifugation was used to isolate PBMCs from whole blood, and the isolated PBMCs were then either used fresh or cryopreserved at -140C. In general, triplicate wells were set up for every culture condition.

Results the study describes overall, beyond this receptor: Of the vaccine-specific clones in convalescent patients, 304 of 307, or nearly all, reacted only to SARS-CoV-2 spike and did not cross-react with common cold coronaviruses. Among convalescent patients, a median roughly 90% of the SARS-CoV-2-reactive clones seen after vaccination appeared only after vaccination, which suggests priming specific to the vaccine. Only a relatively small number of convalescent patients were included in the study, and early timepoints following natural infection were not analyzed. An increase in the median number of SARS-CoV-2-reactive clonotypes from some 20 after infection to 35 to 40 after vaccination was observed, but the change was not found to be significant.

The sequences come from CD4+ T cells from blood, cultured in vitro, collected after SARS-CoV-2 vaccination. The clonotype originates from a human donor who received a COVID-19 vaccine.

The CDR3 loop reads CASSEGWDRGNGGYTF. The sequence in DNA is TGTGCCAGCAGTGAAGGATGGGACAGGGGAAATGGGGGCTACACCTTC. Rearrangement joined TRBV2 to TRBJ1-2; the central 10 bases match TRBD1. V is pruned by 1 base and J by 8 bases, leaving 10 bases of the junction without a gene match. The CDR3 runs 16 amino acids, cysteine and phenylalanine included. Only the CDR3 portion is preserved as DNA: 48 bases, with reading frame beginning at the first base. For CDR1 and CDR2, the germline V gene lists SNHLY and FYNNEI.